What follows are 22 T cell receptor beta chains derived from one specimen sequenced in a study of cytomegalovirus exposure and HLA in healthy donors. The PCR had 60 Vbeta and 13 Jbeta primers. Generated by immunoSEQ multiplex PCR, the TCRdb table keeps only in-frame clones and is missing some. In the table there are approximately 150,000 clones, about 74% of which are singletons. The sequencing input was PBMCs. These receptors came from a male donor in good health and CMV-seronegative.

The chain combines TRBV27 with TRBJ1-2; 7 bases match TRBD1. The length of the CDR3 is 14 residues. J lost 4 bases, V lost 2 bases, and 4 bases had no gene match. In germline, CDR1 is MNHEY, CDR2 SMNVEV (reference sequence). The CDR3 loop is CASSLQGETYGYTF. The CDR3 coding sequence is TGTGCCAGCAGTTTACAGGGGGAGACCTATGGCTACACCTTC.

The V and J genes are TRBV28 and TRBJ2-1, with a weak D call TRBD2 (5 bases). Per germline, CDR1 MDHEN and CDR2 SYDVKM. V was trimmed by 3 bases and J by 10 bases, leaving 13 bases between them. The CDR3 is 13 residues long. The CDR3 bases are TGTGCCAGCAGTTTGTCCGTCCCGGGGGAGCAGTTCTTC. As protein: CASSLSVPGEQFF.

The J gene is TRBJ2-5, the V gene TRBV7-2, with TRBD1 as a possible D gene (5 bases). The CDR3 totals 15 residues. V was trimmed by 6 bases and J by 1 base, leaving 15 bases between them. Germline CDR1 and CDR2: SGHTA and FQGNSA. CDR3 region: CASSPNQGAQETQYF. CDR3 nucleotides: TGTGCCAGCAGTCCTAACCAAGGGGCCCAAGAGACCCAGTACTTC.

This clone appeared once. The CDR3 nucleotides are TGTGCCAGCACCCTGAGGGGGTACCAAGAGACCCAGTACTTC. Amino acid sequence: CASTLRGYQETQYF. This chain connects TRBV5-4 to TRBJ2-5, with D tentatively TRBD1 (6 bases). V was pared by 6 bases and J by 0 bases, with 12 bases between. The germline V gene encodes CDR1 SGHNT and CDR2 YYREEE (reference sequence). This CDR3 region has 14 residues.

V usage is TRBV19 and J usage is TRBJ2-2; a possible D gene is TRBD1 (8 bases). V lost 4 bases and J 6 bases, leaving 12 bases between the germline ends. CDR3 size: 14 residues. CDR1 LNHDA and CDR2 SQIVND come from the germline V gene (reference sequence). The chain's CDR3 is CASSKTGGAGELFF. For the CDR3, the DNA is TGTGCCAGTAGTAAAACAGGGGGGGCCGGGGAGCTGTTTTTT.

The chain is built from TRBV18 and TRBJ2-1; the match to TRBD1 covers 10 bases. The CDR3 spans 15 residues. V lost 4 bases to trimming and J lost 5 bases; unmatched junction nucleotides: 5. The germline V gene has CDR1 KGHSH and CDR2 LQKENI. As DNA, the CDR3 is TGTGCCAGCTCACAGGGACAGGGGAAAAACAATGAGCAGTTCTTC. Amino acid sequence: CASSQGQGKNNEQFF.

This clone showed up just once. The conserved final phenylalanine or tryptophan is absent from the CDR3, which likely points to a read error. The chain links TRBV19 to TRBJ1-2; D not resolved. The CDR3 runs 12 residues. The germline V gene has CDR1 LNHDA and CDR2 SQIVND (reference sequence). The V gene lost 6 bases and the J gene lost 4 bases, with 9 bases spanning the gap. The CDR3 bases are TGTGCCAGTAGGGAGTTTGGCTATGGCTACACCCTC. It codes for CASREFGYGYTL.

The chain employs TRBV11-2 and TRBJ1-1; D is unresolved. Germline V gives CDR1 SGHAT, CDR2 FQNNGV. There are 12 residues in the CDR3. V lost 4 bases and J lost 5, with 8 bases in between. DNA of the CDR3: TGTGCCAGCAGCTCGCACTGGACTGAAGCTTTCTTT. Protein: CASSSHWTEAFF.

CDR3 residues: CASSLALSYGYTF. DNA for the CDR3: TGCGCCAGCAGCTTGGCCCTCTCCTATGGCTACACCTTC. This sequence joins TRBV5-1 and TRBJ1-2; D unresolved. The CDR3 spans 13 residues. Germline V gene lookup returns CDR1 SGHRS and CDR2 YFSETQ. Deletions cut 0 bases from V and 4 bases from J, with 7 bases between.

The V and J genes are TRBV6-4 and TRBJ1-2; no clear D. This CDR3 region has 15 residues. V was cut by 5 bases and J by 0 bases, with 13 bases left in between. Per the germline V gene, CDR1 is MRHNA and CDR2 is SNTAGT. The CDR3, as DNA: TGTGCCAGCAGTCCTGGACTGTCAGCTAACTATGGCTACACCTTC. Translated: CASSPGLSANYGYTF.

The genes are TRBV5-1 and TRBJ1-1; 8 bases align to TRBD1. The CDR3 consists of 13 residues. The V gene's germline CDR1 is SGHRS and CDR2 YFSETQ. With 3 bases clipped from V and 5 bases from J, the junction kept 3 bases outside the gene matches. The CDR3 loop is CASSSQGATEAFF. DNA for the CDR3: TGCGCCAGCAGCTCCCAGGGGGCAACTGAAGCTTTCTTT.

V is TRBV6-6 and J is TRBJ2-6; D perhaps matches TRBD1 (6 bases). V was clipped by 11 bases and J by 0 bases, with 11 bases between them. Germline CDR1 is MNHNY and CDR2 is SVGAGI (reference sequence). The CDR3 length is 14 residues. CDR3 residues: CACWGRSGANVLTF. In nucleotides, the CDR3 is TGTGCCTGCTGGGGGCGCTCTGGGGCCAACGTCCTGACTTTC.

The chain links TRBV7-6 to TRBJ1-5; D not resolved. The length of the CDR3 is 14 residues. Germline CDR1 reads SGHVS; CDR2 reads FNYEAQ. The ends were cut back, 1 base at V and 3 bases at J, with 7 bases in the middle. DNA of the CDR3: TGTGCCAGCAGCTTAGGGCCGTACAATCAGCCCCAGCATTTT. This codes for CASSLGPYNQPQHF.

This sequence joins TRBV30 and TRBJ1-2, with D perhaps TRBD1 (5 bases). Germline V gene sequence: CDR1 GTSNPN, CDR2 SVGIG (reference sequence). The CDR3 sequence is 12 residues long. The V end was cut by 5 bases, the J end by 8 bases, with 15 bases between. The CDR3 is CAWDRGVRGYTF. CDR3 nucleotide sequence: TGTGCCTGGGACCGGGGGGTTCGAGGCTACACCTTC.

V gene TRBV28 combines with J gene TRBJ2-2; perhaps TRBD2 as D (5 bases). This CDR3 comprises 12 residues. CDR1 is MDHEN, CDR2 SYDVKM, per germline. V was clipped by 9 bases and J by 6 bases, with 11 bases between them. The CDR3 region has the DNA TGTGCCAGTAAGGAGGTTTCCGGGGAGCTGTTTTTT. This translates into CASKEVSGELFF.

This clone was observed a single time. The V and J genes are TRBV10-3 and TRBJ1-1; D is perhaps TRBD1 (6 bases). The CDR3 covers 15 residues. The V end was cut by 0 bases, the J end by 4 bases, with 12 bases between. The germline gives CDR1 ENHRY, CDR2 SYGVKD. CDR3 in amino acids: CAISESPGDGTEAFF. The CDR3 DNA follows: TGTGCCATCAGTGAGTCCCCAGGGGATGGCACTGAAGCTTTCTTT.

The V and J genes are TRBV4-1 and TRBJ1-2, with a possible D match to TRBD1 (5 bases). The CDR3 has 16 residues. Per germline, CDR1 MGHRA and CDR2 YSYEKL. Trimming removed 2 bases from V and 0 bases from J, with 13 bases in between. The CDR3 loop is CASSQLTGPSNYGYTF. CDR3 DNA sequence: TGCGCCAGCAGCCAACTAACAGGTCCCTCTAACTATGGCTACACCTTC.

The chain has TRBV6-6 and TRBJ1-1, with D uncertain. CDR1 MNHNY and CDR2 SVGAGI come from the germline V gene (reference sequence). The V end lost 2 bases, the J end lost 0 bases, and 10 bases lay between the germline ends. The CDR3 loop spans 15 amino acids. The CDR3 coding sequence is TGTGCCAGCAGTTACCATCCAGATATGAACACTGAAGCTTTCTTT. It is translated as CASSYHPDMNTEAFF.

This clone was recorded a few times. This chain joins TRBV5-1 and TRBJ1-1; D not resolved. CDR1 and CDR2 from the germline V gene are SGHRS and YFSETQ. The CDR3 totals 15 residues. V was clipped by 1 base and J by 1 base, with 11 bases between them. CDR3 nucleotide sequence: TGCGCCAGCAGCTTGTACCCGCGGGGGAACACTGAAGCTTTCTTT. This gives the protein CASSLYPRGNTEAFF.

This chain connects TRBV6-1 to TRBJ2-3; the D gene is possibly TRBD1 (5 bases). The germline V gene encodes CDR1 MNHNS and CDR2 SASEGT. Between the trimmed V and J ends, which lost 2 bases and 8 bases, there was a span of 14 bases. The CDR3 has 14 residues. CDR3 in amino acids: CASSERPVGATQYF. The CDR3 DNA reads TGTGCCAGCAGTGAAAGGCCTGTTGGGGCTACGCAGTATTTT.

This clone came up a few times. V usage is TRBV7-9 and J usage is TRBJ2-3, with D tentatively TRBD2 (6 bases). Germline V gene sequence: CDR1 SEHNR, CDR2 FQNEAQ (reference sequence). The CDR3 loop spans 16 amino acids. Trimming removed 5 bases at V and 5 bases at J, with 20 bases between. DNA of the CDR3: TGTGCCAGCAGCCTCTCCGGGCCAACGGAGGGAGATACGCAGTATTTT. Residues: CASSLSGPTEGDTQYF.

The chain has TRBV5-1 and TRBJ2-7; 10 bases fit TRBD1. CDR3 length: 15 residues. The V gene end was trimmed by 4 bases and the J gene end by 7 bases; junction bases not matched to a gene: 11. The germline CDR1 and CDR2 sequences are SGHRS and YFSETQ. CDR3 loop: CASSVSGTGVLEQYF. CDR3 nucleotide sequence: TGCGCCAGCAGCGTATCCGGGACAGGGGTATTAGAGCAGTACTTC.